Included here is one T cell receptor beta chain sequence, with context. Other DNA sequences in the same sample also yield this CDR3. The sample comes from a study of shared clonotypes between healthy human individuals. Background on the study: The study used three CD4 naive, three CD4 memory, two CD8 naive and one CD8 memory plate per donor.

In the study's own analysis: With immunoSEQ giving junction-only sequences and no quality scores, filtering differed. Sequenced by immunoSEQ multiplex PCR; TCRdb stores in-frame clones only, minus some. The DNA gave D and trimming, while V, J and clone size come from that table. The data show 2 million to 3 million clones, approximately 93% seen once. V lost 3 bases to trimming and J lost 1 base, with 6 bases between them. The CDR3 totals 13 residues. Germline CDR1 is SGHTA and CDR2 is FQGNSA. The clonotype was recovered from a man younger than 30 in good health. Some clones in this sample may be carry-over from other donors' samples. The sequencing sample was made of naive CD4+ T cells from PBMCs. Documented subset: CD45RA+ positively selected. The rearrangement joins TRBV7-2 to TRBJ1-1; D call uncertain. The CDR3 bases are TGTGCCAGCAGCTTCGGTAGGAACACTGAAGCTTTCTTT. Translated: CASSFGRNTEAFF.